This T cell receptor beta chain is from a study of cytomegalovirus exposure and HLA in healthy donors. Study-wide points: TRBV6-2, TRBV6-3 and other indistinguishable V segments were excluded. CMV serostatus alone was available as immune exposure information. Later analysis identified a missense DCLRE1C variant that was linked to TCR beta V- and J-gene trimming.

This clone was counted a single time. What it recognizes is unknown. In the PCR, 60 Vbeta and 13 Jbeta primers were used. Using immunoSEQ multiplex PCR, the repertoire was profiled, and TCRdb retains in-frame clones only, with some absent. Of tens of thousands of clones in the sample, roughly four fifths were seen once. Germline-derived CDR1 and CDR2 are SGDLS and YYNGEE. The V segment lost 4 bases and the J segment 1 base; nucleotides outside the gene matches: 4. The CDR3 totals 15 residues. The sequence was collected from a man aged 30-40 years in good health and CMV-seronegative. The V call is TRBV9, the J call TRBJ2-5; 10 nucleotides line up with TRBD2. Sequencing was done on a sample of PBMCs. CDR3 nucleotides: TGTGCCAGCAGCACAGCGGGGGGGCTCCAAGAGACCCAGTACTTC. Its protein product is CASSTAGGLQETQYF.